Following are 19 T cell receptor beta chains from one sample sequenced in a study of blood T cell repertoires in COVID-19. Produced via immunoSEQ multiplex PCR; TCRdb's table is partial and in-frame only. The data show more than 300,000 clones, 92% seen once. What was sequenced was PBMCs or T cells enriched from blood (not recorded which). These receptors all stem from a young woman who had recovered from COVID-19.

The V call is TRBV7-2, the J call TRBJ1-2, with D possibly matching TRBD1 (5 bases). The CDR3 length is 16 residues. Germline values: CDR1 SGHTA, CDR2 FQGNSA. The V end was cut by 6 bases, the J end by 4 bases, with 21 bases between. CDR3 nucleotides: TGTGCCAGCAGTCCATGGGGGGTGGGCAGAGTCTATGGCTACACCTTC. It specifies CASSPWGVGRVYGYTF.

In DNA form, the CDR3 reads TGTGCCAGCAGCACCGGACTGGACAGATACGAGCAGTACTTC. The encoded protein is CASSTGLDRYEQYF. The chain joins TRBV11-3 to TRBJ2-7, with a possible D match to TRBD1 (6 bases). CDR3 length: 14 amino acids. V lost 5 bases, J lost 4 bases, and 15 bases lay in between. Germline V lookup: CDR1 SGHNT, CDR2 YENEEA.

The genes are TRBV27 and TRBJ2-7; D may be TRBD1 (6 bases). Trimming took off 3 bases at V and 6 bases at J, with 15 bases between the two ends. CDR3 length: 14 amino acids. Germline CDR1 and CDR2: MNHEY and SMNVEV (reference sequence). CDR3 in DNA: TGTGCCAGCAGTTTGTCAGGGGCGCGTACCGAGCAGTACTTC. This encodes CASSLSGARTEQYF.

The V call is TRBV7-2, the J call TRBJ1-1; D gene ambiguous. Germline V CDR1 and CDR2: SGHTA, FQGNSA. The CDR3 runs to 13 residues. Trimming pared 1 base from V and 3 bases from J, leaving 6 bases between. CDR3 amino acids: CASSLDQYTEAFF. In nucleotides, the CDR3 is TGTGCCAGCAGCTTAGATCAGTACACTGAAGCTTTCTTT.

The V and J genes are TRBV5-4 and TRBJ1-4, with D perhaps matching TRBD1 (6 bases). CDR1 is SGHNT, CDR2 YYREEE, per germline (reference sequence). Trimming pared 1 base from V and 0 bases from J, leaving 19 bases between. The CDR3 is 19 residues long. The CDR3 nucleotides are TGTGCCAGCAGCTTGACCTGGACAGTGAACGGGCCAACTAATGAAAAACTGTTTTTT. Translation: CASSLTWTVNGPTNEKLFF.

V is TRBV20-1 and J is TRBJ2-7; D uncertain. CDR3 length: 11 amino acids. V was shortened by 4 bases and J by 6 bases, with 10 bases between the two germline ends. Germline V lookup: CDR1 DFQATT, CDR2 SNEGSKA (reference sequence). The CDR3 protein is CSATVGGEQYF. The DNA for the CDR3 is TGCAGTGCTACCGTAGGCGGCGAGCAGTACTTC.

In DNA form, the CDR3 reads TGCGCCAGCAGCCAAGATACTAGCGGGATGGTACAGTACTTC. Protein product: CASSQDTSGMVQYF. This sequence joins TRBV4-3 and TRBJ2-7; 10 nucleotides align to TRBD2. CDR3 length equals 14 residues. Germline-derived CDR1 and CDR2 are LGHNA and YSLEER. The ends lost 0 bases at V and 10 bases at J; junction bases unmatched: 6.

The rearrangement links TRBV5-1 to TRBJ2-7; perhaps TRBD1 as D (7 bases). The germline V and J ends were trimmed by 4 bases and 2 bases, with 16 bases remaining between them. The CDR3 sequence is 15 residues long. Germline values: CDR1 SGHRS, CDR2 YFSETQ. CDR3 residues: CASSPDAGQTYEQYF. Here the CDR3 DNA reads TGCGCCAGCAGCCCCGACGCGGGACAGACCTACGAGCAGTACTTC.

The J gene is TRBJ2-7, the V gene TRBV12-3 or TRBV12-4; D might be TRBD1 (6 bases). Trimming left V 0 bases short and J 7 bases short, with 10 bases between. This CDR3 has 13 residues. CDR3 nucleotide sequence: TGTGCCAGCAGTTTAGCCCACAGGGTTGAGCAGTACTTC. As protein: CASSLAHRVEQYF.

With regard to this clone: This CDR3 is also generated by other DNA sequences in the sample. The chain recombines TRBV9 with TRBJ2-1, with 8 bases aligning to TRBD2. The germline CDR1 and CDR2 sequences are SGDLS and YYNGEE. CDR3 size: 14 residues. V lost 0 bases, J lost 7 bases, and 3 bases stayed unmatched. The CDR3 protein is CASSVAGLANEQFF. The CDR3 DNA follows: TGTGCCAGCAGCGTAGCAGGACTAGCAAATGAGCAGTTCTTC.

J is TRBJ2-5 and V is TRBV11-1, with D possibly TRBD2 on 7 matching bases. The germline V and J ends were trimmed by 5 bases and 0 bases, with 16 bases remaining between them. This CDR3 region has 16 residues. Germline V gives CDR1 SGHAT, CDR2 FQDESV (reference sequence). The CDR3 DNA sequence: TGTGCCAGCAGCCGAGGGGGGGGCCTGTACCAAGAGACCCAGTACTTC. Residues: CASSRGGGLYQETQYF.

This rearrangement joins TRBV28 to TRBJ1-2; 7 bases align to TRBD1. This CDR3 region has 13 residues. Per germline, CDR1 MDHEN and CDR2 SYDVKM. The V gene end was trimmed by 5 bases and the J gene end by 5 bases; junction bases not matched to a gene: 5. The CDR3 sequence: CASSADRVYGYTF. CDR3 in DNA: TGTGCCAGCAGTGCCGACAGGGTATATGGCTACACCTTC.

In DNA form, the CDR3 reads TGTGCCAGTAGTACACTACCGGGACAGGGGGATGGCTACACCTTC. Amino acids: CASSTLPGQGDGYTF. V and J are TRBV19 and TRBJ1-2; 11 nucleotides match TRBD1. The CDR3 sequence is 15 residues long. The J segment lost 6 bases and the V segment lost 4 bases, leaving 7 bases of the junction unmatched. From germline, CDR1 is LNHDA and CDR2 SQIVND (reference sequence).

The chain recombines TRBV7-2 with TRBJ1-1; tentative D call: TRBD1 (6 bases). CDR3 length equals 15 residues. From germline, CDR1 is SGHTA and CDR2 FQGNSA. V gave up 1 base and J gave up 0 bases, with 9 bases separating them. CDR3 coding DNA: TGTGCCAGCAGCTTAGTTGGACAGCTGAACACTGAAGCTTTCTTT. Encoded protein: CASSLVGQLNTEAFF.

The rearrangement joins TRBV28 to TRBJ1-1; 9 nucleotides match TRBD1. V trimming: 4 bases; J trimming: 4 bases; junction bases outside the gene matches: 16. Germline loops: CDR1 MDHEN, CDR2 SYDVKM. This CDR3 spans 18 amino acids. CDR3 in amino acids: CASSSPGQGGPRGTEAFF. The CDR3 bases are TGTGCCAGCAGTTCACCGGGACAGGGAGGCCCCCGGGGCACTGAAGCTTTCTTT.

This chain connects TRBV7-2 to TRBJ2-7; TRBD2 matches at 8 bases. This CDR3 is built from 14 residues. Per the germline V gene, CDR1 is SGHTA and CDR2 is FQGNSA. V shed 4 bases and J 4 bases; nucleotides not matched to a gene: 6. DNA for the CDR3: TGTGCCAGCAGCTCCGGGACTAGGCGATACGAGCAGTACTTC. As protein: CASSSGTRRYEQYF.

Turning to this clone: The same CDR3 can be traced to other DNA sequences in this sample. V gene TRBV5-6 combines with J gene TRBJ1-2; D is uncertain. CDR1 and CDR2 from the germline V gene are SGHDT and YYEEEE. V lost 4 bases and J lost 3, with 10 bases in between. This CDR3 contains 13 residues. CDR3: CASSPGDDYGYTF. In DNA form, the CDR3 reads TGTGCCAGCAGCCCAGGTGATGACTATGGCTACACCTTC.

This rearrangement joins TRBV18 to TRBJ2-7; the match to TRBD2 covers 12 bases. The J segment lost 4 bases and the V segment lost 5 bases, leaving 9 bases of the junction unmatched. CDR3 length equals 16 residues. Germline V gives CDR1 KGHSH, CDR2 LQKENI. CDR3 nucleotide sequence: TGTGCCAGCTCAGCCCTCCTAGCGGGAGGGCCTTACGAGCAGTACTTC. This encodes CASSALLAGGPYEQYF.

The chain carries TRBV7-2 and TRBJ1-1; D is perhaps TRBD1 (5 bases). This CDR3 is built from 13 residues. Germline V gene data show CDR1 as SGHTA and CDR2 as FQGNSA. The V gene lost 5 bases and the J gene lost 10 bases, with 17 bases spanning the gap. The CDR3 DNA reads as TGTGCCAGCAGCCCACGACAGCAGCGGGGAGCTTTCTTT. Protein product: CASSPRQQRGAFF.